This T cell receptor beta chain originates from a study of blood T cell repertoires in COVID-19. The CDR3 sequence is 12 residues long. V lost 2 bases to trimming and J lost 0 bases, with 4 bases between them. CDR1 and CDR2 from the germline V gene are GTSNPN and SVGIG (reference sequence). The assay was immunoSEQ multiplex PCR, and TCRdb's table has in-frame clones only and misses some. This table has over 300,000 clones, 80% to 90% appearing once. The sample taken for sequencing was peripheral blood. The receptor was isolated from a woman aged 45 to 65 with acute or convalescent COVID-19. The chain is built from TRBV30 and TRBJ2-5; D gene unclear. The CDR3 DNA reads as TGTGCCTGGAGTCCTCACCAAGAGACCCAGTACTTC. Its protein product is CAWSPHQETQYF.